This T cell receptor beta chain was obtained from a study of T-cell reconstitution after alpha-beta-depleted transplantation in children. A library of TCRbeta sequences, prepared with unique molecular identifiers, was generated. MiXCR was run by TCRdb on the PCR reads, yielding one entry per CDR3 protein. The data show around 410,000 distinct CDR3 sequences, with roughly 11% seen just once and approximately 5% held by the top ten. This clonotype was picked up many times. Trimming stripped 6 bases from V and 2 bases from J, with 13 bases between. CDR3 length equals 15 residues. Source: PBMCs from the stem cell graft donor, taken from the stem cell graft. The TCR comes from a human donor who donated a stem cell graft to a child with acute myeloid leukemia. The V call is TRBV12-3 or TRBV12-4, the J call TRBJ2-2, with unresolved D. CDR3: CASSHVTPNTGELFF. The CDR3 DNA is TGTGCCAGCAGCCACGTGACACCCAACACCGGGGAGCTGTTTTTT.